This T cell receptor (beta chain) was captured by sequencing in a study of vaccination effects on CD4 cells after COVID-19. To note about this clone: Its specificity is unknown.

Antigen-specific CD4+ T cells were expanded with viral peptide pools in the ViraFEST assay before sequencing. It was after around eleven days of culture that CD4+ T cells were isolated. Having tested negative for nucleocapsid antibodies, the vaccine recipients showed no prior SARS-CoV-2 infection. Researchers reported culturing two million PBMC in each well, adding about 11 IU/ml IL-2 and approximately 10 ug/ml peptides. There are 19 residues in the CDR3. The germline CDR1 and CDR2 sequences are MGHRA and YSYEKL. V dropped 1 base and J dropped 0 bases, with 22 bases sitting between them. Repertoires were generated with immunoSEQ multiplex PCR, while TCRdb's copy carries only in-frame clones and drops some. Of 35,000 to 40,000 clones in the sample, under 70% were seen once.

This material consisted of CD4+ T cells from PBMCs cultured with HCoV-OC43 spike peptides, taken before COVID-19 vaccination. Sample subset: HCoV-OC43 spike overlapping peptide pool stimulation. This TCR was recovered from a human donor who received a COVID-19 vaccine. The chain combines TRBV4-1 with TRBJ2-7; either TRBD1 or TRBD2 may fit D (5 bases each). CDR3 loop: CASSQVGPGSGVSSYEQYF. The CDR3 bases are TGCGCCAGCAGCCAAGTAGGCCCAGGGAGTGGGGTAAGCTCCTACGAGCAGTACTTC.